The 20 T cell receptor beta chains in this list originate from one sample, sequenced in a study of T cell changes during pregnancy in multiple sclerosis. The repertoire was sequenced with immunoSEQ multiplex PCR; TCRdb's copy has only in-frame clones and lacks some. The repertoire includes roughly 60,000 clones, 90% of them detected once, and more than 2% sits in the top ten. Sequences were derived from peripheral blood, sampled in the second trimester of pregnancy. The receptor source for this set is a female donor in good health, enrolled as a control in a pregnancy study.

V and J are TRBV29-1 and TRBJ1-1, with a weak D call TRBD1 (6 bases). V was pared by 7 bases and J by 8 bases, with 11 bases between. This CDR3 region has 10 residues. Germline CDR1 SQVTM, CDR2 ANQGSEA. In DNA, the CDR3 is TGCAGCGGCCACAGGGAAGAAGCTTTCTTT. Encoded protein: CSGHREEAFF.

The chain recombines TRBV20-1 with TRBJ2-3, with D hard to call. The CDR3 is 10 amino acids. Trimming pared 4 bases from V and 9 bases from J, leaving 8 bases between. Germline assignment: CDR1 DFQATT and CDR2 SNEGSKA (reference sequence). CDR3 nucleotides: TGCAGTGCTACTGAGAGGACGCAGTATTTT. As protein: CSATERTQYF.

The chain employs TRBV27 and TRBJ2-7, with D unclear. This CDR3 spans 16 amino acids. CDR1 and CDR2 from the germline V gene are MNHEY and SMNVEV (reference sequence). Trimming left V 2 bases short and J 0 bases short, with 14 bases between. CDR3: CASSLSILSSSYEQYF. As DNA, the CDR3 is TGTGCCAGCAGTTTAAGTATCCTATCTAGCTCCTACGAGCAGTACTTC.

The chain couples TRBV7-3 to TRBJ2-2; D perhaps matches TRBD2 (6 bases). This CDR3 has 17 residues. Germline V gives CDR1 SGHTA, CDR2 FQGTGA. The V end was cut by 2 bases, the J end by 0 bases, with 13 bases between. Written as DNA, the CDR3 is TGTGCCAGCAGCTTAGTCGCTAGCGCGGCGAACACCGGGGAGCTGTTTTTT. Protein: CASSLVASAANTGELFF.

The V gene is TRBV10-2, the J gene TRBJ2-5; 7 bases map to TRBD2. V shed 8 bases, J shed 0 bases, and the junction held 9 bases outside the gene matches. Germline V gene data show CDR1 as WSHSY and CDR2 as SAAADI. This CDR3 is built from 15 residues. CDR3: CASRRTSLNQETQYF. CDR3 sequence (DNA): TGCGCCAGCCGTAGGACTAGTTTAAACCAAGAGACCCAGTACTTC.

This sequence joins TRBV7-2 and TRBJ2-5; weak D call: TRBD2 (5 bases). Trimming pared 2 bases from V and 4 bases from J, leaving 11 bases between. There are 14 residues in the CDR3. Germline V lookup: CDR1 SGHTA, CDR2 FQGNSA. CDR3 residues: CASSLTRPGETQYF. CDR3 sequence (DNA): TGTGCCAGCAGCTTAACTAGACCGGGAGAGACCCAGTACTTC.

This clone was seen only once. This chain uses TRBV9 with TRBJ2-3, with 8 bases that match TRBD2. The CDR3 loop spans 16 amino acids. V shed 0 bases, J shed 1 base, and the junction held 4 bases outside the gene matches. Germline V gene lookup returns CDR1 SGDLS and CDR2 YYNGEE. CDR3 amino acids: CASSVVPAGGTDTQYF. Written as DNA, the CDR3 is TGTGCCAGCAGCGTAGTTCCAGCGGGGGGCACAGATACGCAGTATTTT. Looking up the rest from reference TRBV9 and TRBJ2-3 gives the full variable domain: DSGVTQTPKHLITATGQRVTLRCSPRSGDLSVYWYQQSLDQGLQFLIQYYNGEERAKGNILERFSAQQFPDLHSELNLSSLELGDSALYFCASSVVPAGGTDTQYFGPGTRLTVL.

The CDR3 loop is CASSDPAGYGNTIYF. In DNA, the CDR3 is TGTGCCAGCAGCGACCCGGCAGGTTACGGAAACACCATATATTTT. This sequence joins TRBV7-9 and TRBJ1-3; D unresolved. In germline, CDR1 is SEHNR, CDR2 FQNEAQ (reference sequence). There are 15 residues in the CDR3. With 5 bases removed from V and 4 bases from J, the gap between germline ends came to 15 bases.

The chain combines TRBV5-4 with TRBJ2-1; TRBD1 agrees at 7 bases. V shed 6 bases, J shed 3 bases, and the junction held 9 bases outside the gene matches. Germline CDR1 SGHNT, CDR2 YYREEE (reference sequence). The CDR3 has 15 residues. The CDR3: CASTSKGASYNEQFF. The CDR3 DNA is TGTGCCAGCACTTCAAAGGGGGCTAGCTACAATGAGCAGTTCTTC.

CDR3 sequence reads: CASSLQGDSNQPQHF. CDR3 DNA: TGTGCCAGTAGTCTTCAGGGCGATAGCAATCAGCCCCAGCATTTT. The gene calls are TRBV19 and TRBJ1-5; the D gene is possibly TRBD1 (5 bases). Trimming cost V 5 bases and J 0 bases, with 11 bases left between them. The CDR3 spans 15 residues. CDR1 and CDR2 from the germline V gene are LNHDA and SQIVND (reference sequence).

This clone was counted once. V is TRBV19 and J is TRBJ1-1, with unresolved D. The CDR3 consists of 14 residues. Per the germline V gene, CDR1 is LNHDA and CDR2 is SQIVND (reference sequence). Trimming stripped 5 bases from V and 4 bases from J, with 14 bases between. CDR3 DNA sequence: TGTGCCAGTAGTCTGTTGGGCTTGACCACTGAAGCTTTCTTT. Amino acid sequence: CASSLLGLTTEAFF.

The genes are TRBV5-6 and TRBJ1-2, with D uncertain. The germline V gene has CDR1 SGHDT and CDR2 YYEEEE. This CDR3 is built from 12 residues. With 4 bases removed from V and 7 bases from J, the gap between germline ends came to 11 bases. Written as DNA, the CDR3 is TGTGCCAGCAGCGTGTCCCCCGGTGGCTACACCTTC. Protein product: CASSVSPGGYTF.

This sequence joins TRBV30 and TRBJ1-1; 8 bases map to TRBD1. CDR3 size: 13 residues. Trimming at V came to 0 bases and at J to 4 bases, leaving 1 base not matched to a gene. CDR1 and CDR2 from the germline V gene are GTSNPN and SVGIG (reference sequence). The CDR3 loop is CAWSVQGVTEAFF. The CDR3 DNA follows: TGTGCCTGGAGTGTACAGGGGGTCACTGAAGCTTTCTTT.

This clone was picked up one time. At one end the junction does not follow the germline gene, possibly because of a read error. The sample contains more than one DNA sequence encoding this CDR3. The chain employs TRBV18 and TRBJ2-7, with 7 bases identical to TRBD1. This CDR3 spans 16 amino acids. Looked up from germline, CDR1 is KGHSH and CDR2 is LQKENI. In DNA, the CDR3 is TGTGCCAGCTCCCTTGGGCGGACAGGCTTAACGGGCGAGCAATACTTC. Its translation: CASSLGRTGLTGEQYF.

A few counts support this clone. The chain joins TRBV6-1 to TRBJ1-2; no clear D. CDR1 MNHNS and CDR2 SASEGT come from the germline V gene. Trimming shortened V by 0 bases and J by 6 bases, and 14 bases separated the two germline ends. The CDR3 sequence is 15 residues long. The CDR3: CASSEARWEGDGYTF. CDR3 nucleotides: TGTGCCAGCAGTGAAGCGCGGTGGGAGGGCGATGGCTACACCTTC.

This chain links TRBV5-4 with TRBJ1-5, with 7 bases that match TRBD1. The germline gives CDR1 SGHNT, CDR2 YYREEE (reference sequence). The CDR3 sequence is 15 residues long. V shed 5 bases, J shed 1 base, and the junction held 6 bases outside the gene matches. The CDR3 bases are TGTGCCAGCAGTGTCGCAGGGGGGAGCAATCAGCCCCAGCATTTT. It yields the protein CASSVAGGSNQPQHF.

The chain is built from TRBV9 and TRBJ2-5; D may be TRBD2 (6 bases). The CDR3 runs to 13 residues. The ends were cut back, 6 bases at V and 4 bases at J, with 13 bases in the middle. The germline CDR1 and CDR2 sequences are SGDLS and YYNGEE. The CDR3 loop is CASTPSVGETQYF. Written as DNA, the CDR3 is TGTGCCAGCACACCTAGCGTCGGAGAGACCCAGTACTTC.

CDR3 nucleotides: TGCGCCAGCAGCCTTTCAGGGATCGGCAATCAGCCCCAGCATTTT. Translated, it gives CASSLSGIGNQPQHF. The gene calls are TRBV4-1 and TRBJ1-5; possible D gene TRBD1, 5 bases. This CDR3 spans 15 amino acids. Looked up from germline, CDR1 is MGHRA and CDR2 is YSYEKL. V was clipped by 4 bases and J by 2 bases, with 12 bases between them.

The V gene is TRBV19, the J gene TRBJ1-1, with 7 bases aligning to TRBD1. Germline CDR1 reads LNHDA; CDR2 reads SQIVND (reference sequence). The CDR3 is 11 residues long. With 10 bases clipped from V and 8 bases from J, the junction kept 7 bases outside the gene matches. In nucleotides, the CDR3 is TGTGCCATTCTTACAGGGGTAGAAGCTTTCTTT. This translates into CAILTGVEAFF. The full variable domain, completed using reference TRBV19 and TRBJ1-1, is DGGITQSPKYLFRKEGQNVTLSCEQNLNHDAMYWYRQDPGQGLRLIYYSQIVNDFQKGDIAEGYSVSREKKESFPLTVTSAQKNPTAFYLCAILTGVEAFFGQGTRLTVV.

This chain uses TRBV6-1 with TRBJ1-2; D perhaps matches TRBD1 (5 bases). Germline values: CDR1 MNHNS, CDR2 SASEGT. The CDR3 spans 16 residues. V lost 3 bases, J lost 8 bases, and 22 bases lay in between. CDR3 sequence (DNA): TGTGCCAGCAGTGACGTTCCCGGCGGGGGGTTTTGGGGCTACACCTTC. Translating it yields CASSDVPGGGFWGYTF.